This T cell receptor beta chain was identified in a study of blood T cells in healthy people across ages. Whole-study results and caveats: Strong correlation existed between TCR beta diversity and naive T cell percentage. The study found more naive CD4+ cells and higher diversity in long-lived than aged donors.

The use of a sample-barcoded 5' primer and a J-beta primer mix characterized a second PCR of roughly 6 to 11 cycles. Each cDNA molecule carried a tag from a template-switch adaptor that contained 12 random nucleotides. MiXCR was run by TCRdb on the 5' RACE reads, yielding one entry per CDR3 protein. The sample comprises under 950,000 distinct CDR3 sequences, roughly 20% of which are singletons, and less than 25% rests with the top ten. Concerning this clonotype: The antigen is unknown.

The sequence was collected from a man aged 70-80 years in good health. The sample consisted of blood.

CDR3 residues: CASSLAGGAYTGELFF. CDR3 DNA: TGTGCCAGCAGCTTGGCAGGGGGCGCATACACCGGGGAGCTGTTTTTT. This chain uses TRBV7-7 with TRBJ2-2; 8 nucleotides match TRBD1. The V segment lost 3 bases and the J segment 3 bases; nucleotides outside the gene matches: 6. The CDR3 sequence is 16 residues long. Germline CDR1 SSHAT, CDR2 FNYEAQ (reference sequence).